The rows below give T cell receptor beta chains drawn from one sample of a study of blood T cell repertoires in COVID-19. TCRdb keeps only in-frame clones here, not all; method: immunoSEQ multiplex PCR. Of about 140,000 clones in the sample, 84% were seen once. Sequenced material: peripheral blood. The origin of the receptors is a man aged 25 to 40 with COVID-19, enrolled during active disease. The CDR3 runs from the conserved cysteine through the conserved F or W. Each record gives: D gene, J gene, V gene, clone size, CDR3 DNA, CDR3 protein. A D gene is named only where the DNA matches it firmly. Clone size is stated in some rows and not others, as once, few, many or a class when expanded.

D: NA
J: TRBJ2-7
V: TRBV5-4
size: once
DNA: TGTGCCAGCAGCTTACCGGGCCCTCCCGGGAGCGAGCAGTACTTC
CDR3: CASSLPGPPGSEQYF

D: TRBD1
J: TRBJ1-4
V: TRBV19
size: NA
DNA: TGTGCCAGTAGGAGGCGACAGGGAACTAATGAAAAACTGTTTTTT
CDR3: CASRRRQGTNEKLFF

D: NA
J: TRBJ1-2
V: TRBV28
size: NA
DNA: TGTGCCAGCAGCTCCGGGGGGCTCCTTGGCTACACCTTC
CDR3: CASSSGGLLGYTF

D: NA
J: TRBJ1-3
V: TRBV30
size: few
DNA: TGTGCCTGGAATCTAGGTGCTGGAAACACCATATATTTT
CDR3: CAWNLGAGNTIYF

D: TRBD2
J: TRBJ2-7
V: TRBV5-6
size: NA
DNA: TGTGCCAGCAGGACTAGCGGGAGGACCTACGAGCAGTACTTC
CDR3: CASRTSGRTYEQYF

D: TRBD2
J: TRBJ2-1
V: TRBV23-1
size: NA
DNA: TGCGCCAGCAGTCACTTGCCTAGCGGGAGAGGGGCCTCCTACAATGAGCAGTTCTTC
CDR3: CASSHLPSGRGASYNEQFF

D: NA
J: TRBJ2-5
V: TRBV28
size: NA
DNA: TGTGCCAGCAGTTTGATCCCCCGGGAGACCCAGTACTTC
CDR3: CASSLIPRETQYF

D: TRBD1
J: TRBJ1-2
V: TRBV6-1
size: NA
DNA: TGTGCCAGCAGTGAATACAGGGGAGGTATGAACTATGGCTACACCTTC
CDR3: CASSEYRGGMNYGYTF

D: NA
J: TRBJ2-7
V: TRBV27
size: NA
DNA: TGTGCCAGCAGTCCCAAGAGAGATTACGAGCAGTACTTC
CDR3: CASSPKRDYEQYF

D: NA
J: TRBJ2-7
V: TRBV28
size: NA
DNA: TGTGCCAGCAGTATGTATCAGCAGTACTTC
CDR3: CASSMYQQYF

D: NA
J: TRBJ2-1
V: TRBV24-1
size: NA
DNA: TGTGCCACCAGTGATCGAAACCGGGACACCCAAGGGAATGAGCAGTTCTTC
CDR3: CATSDRNRDTQGNEQFF

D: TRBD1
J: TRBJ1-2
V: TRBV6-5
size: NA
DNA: TGTGCCAGCAGTTACCTCGACAGGGGGTGGATGGGCTACACCTTC
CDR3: CASSYLDRGWMGYTF

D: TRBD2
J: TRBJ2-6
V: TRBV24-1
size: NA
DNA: TGTGCCACCAGTGATAGTAGCGGGAGGTCTAGCTCTGGGGCCAACGTCCTGACTTTC
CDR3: CATSDSSGRSSSGANVLTF

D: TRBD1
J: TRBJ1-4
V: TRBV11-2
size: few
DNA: TGTGCCAGCAGCCCAGGGACAGGGGGCGTTGAAAAACTGTTTTTT
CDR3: CASSPGTGGVEKLFF

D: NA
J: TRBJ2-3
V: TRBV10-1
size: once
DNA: TGCGCCAGCAGTGAGCGATCTCTGCGGGGGCAGTATTTT
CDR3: CASSERSLRGQYF

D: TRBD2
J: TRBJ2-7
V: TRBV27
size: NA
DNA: TGTGCCAGCGCCGACCCAGGACTAGCGGGCCATTACGAGCAGTACTTC
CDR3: CASADPGLAGHYEQYF

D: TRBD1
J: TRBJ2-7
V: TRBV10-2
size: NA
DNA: TGCGCCAGCAGGATGAGGACAGGTAGCTCCTACGAGCAGTACTTC
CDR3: CASRMRTGSSYEQYF

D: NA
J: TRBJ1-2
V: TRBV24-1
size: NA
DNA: TGTGCCACCAGTGAGTCTCTTGACAGTTATGGCTACACCTTC
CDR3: CATSESLDSYGYTF

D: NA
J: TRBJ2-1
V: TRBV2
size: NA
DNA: TGTGCCAGCAGAGGGGCCTCCTACAATGAGCAGTTCTTC
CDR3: CASRGASYNEQFF

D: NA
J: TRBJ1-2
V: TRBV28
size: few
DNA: TGTGCCAGCAGTTCTTCCGAGGGAGGCAACTATGGCTACACCTTC
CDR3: CASSSSEGGNYGYTF

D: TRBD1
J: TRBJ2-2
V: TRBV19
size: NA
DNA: TGTGCCAGTAATTGGGACAGCTCCACCGGGGAGCTGTTTTTT
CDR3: CASNWDSSTGELFF

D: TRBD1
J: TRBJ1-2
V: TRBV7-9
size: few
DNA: TGTGCCAGCAGCCCGAACCGACAGGGTGGCTATGGCTACACCTTC
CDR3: CASSPNRQGGYGYTF

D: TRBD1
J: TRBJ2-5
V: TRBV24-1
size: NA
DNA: TGTGCCACCAGGGAGGGACAGGGGGGATTTGAGACCCAGTACTTC
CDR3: CATREGQGGFETQYF

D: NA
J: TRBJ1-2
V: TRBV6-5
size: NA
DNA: TGTGCCAGCAGTAGACCCGGGACCGCGGGGGGCTACACCTTC
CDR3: CASSRPGTAGGYTF

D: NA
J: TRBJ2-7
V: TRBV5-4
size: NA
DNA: TGTGCCAGCAGCTTGAAGGTTACAGATGACTACGAGCAGTACTTC
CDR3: CASSLKVTDDYEQYF

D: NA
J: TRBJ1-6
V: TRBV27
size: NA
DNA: TGTGCCAGCAATCCCGCCGCAGGGTTTAATTCACCCCTCCACTTT
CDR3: CASNPAAGFNSPLHF

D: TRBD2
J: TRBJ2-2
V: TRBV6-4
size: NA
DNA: TGTGCCAGCAGTGACTCGGTAGCGGGACCGTACACCGGGGAGCTGTTTTTT
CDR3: CASSDSVAGPYTGELFF

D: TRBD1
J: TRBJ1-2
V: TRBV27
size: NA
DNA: TGTGCCAGCAGTTTAGGACAGGGGAATAACTATGGCTACACCTTC
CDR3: CASSLGQGNNYGYTF

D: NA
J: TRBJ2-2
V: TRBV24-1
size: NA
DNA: TGTGCCACCAGTGACCGGAGCACCGGGGAGCTGTTTTTT
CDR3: CATSDRSTGELFF

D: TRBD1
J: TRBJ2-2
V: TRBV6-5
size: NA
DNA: TGTGCCAGCAGTCAGGGGGCAGGCGGGGAGCTGTTTTTT
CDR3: CASSQGAGGELFF

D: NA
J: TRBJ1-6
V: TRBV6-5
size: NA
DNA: TGTGCCACACAGGGCCCAAATTCACCCCTCCACTTT
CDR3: CATQGPNSPLHF

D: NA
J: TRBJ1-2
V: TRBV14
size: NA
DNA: TGTGCCAGCAGCCCTGGAGTTAGTGGCTACACCTTC
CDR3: CASSPGVSGYTF

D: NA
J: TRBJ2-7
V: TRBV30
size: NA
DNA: TGTGCCTGGACTCTGGCTTACGAGCAGTACTTC
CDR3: CAWTLAYEQYF

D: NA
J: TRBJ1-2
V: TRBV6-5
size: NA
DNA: TGTGCCAGCAGGACCTCCCGGGGGGGCTATGGCTACACCTTC
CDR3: CASRTSRGGYGYTF

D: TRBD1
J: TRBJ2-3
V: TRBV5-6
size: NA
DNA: TGTGCCAGCAGCTTGAACCATGACAGGGGAAGAGATACGCAGTATTTT
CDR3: CASSLNHDRGRDTQYF

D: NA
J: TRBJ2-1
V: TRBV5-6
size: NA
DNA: TGTGCCAGCAGCCACACGTTCGAGCGGAGGAGCTCCTACAATGAGCAGTTCTTC
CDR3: CASSHTFERRSSYNEQFF

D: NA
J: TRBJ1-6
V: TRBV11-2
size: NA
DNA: TGTGCCAGCAGCCCTTCTACTAGTCCCAATTCACCCCTCCACTTT
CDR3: CASSPSTSPNSPLHF

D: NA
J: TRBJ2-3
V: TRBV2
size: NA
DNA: TGTGCCAGCAGCGCGACGAGGGATCGGCAGTATTTT
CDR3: CASSATRDRQYF

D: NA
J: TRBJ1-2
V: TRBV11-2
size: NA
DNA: TGTGCCAGCAGCCCCGGACAGAACTATGGCTACACCTTC
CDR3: CASSPGQNYGYTF

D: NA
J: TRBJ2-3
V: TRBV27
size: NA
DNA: TGTGCCAGCAGTTTATTTTGGGGGCAAGGGGATAGCACAGATACGCAGTATTTT
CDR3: CASSLFWGQGDSTDTQYF

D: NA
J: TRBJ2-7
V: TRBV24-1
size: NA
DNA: TGTGCCACCTCTCGGGACTTGGTGACCGAGCAGTACTTC
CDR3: CATSRDLVTEQYF

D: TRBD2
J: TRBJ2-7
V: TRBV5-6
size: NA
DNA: TGTGCCAGCAGCGGCACTAGCGGAACCTACGAGCAGTACTTC
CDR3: CASSGTSGTYEQYF

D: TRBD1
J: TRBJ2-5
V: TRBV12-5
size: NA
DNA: TGTGCTAGTGGTTTGGGGGCCGGGACAGTCGAGACCCAGTACTTC
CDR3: CASGLGAGTVETQYF

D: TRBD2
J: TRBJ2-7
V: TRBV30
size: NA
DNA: TGTGCCGGGCTGACTAGCGGGAGGTCCAGCTACGAGCAGTACTTC
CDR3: CAGLTSGRSSYEQYF

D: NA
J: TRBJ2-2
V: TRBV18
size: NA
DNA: TGTGCCAGCTCACCTGTCCCCAAGAACACCGGGGAGCTGTTTTTT
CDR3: CASSPVPKNTGELFF

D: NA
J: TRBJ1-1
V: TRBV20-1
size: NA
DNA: TGCAGTGCTAGTGGAGGGGAAGCTTTCTTT
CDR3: CSASGGEAFF

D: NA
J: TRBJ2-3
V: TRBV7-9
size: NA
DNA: TGTGCCAGCAGCGTTCCAGGAAGCGGACCCACAGATACGCAGTATTTT
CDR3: CASSVPGSGPTDTQYF

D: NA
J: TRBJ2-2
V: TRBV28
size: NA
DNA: TGTGCCACCCTCAGGGGAACCTTGAACACCGGGGAGCTGTTTTTT
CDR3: CATLRGTLNTGELFF